The T cell receptor (beta chain) described here comes from a study of CD8 T cells in Susac syndrome (dated by TCRdb to 2018 to 2020). In terms of the full investigation: Of the Susac syndrome patients who were sequenced, five or six had clinically active disease and roughly eight were in clinical remission. Repertoire sequencing was used to test whether CD8+ T cell activation and differentiation in Susac syndrome was antigen driven. Susac syndrome patients were therapy-naive, on corticosteroids (some also receiving IVIg), or on IVIg alone at blood withdrawal. Beyond this particular receptor, the publication reports: In patients with Susac syndrome, the CD4+ T cell repertoire showed no detectable clonal expansion. The TCR sequencing and HLA analysis was acknowledged to have included a relatively small number of individuals.

From the germline V gene (reference sequence), CDR1 is MNHEY and CDR2 is SMNVEV. Including the terminal cysteine and phenylalanine, the CDR3 comprises 15 residues. The CDR3 DNA has 45 bases and is translated from base 1. V and J lose 1 base and 2 bases, and a span of 10 bases separates them. As concerns this clonotype: What this receptor recognizes is not known. Per-base quality was not reported, and no clone a single base away is much larger than it.

RNA was extracted using the RNeasy kit, and roughly 0.5 to 1 microgram was reverse transcribed with random hexamers. The immunoSEQ multiplex PCR assay, which covers 54 Vbeta and 13 Jbeta segments, was used to amplify TCR beta CDR3 regions. PCR amplification bias was corrected using a synthetic template baseline for primer optimization and computational correction. Under the source paper's analysis protocol: Reads were annotated to V, D and J genes according to IMGT and were analyzed with immunoSEQ Analyzer, with only productive sequences retained. Clonality was computed as one minus Shannon entropy normalized by log2 of the number of productive unique sequences. For each patient and control, public and private clones were evaluated among the 100 most prevalent clones. Susac-specific clones were defined as absent from healthy and MS cohorts, 850 to 1,300 published viral clones and other ImmuneACCESS disease sequences. The public reads were quality trimmed at Q25 with fastp and then assembled into clones with MiXCR by TCRdb, keeping productive beta chains. Records with the same CDR3 protein are collapsed into one entry carrying the most frequent genes and DNA. The V and J calls were not made by the authors but by TCRdb's processing. The sample has approximately 180,000 distinct CDR3 sequences on record, around 94% of them singletons. The ten top clones hold 0.095% to 0.1% of the sample.

Peripheral blood CD8+ and CD4+ T cells from healthy donors, Susac syndrome patients and multiple sclerosis patients were profiled using high-throughput TCR beta sequencing. The Susac syndrome patients fulfilled recently defined diagnostic criteria for definite or probable disease. Bulk CD8+ and CD4+ T cells were purified by magnetic negative isolation, whereas CD8+ TEMRA cells were enriched by FACS. Blood was collected in EDTA tubes and processed within 24 hours, with PBMCs isolated through density gradient centrifugation. PBMCs intended for TCR sequencing were cryopreserved in liquid nitrogen and were subsequently thawed in a 37 degrees C water bath. The sorted or isolated CD4+, CD8+ and CD8+ TEMRA cells had a purity of 90% or higher.

Recombination linked TRBV27 to TRBJ2-3; possibly the D gene is TRBD1, per 6 matching bases. This receptor was obtained from a human donor with Susac syndrome. Sequencing used CD4+ T cells from PBMCs. For the CDR3, the sequence is CASSLLTGNTDTQYF. The nucleotide sequence reads TGTGCCAGCAGTTTATTAACAGGGAACACAGATACGCAGTATTTT.